This entry is about one T cell receptor beta chain. Its antigen remains unidentified. It was with 60 Vbeta and 13 Jbeta primers that the PCR ran. The data were produced by immunoSEQ multiplex PCR, yet TCRdb's version contains in-frame clones alone and is incomplete. The profile shows nearly 95,000 clones, 75% to 85% of them singletons. This entry belongs to a study of cytomegalovirus exposure and HLA in healthy donors. Study-level information: Roughly 179 million T cells yielded about 120 million unique TCR beta sequences, as an earlier analysis found.

The study's findings and limits: A list of 150 or so TCR beta chains associated with cytomegalovirus was given.

Donors were nominally healthy when sampled, though unrecorded immune exposures were likely. The CDR3 has 15 amino acids. The V gene lost 5 bases and the J gene lost 7 bases, with 15 bases spanning the gap. CDR1 is MDHEN, CDR2 SYDVKM, per germline. This chain connects TRBV28 to TRBJ1-6; D gene uncertain. Material: PBMCs. This receptor was taken from a middle-aged woman in good health and CMV-seronegative. CDR3 amino acids: CASSRRTGRNSPLHF. The CDR3 DNA is TGTGCCAGCAGTCGCCGGACTGGGAGAAATTCACCCCTCCACTTT.